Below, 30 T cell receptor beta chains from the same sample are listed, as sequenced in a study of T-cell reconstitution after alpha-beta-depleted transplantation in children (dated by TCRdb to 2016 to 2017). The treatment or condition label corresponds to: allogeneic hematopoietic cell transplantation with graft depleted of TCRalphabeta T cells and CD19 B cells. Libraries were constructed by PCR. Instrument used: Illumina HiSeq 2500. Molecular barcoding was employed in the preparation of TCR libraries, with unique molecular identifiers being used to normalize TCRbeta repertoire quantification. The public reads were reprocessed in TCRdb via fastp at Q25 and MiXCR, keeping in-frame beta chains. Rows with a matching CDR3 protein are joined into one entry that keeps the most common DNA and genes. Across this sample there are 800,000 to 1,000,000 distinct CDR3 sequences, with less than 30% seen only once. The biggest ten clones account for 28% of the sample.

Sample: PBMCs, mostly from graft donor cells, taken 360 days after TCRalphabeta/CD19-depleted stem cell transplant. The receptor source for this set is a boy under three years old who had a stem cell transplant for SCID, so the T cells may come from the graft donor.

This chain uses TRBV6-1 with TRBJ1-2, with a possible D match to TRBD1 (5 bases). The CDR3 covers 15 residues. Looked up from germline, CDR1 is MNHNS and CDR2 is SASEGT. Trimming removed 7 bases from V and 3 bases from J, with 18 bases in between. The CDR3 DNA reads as TGTGCCAGCATGAGAACAGGCCCTATCCACTATGGCTACACCTTC. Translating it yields CASMRTGPIHYGYTF.

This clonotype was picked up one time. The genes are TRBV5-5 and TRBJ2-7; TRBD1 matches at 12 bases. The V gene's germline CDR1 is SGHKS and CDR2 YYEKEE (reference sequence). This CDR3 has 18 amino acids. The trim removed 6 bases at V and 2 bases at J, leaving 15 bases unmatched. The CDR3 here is CASTTPSWGTGGPYEQYF. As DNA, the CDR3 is TGTGCCAGCACCACCCCAAGTTGGGGGACAGGGGGCCCCTACGAGCAGTACTTC. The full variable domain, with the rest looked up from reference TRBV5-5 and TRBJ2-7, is DAGVTQSPTHLIKTRGQQVTLRCSPISGHKSVSWYQQVLGQGPQFIFQYYEKEERGRGNFPDRFSARQFPNYSSELNVNALLLGDSALYLCASTTPSWGTGGPYEQYFGPGTRLTVT.

The CDR3 reads CASTMVPGIETQYF. DNA for the CDR3: TGCGCCAGCACCATGGTTCCGGGGATAGAGACCCAGTACTTC. V is TRBV4-1 and J is TRBJ2-5; the D gene is possibly TRBD2 (5 bases). Deletions cut 7 bases from V and 4 bases from J, with 16 bases between. Looked up from germline, CDR1 is MGHRA and CDR2 is YSYEKL. The CDR3 totals 14 residues.

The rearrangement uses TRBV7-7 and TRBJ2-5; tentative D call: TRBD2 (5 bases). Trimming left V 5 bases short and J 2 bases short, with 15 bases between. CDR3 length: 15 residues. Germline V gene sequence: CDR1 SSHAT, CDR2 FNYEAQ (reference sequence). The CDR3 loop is CASSHIPGTQETQYF. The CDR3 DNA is TGTGCCAGCAGCCACATACCGGGAACTCAAGAGACCCAGTACTTC.

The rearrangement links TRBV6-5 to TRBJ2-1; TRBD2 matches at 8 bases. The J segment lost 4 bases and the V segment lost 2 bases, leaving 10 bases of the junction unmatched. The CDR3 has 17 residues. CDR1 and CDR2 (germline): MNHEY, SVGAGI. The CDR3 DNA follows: TGTGCCAGCAGTTACGCCCACGCGGGGGGCCTTTACAATGAGCAGTTCTTC. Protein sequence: CASSYAHAGGLYNEQFF.

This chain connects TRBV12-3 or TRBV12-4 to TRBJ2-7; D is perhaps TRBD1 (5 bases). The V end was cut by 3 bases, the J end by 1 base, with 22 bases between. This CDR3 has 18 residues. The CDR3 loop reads CASSFGIRNRIFSYEQYF. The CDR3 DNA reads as TGTGCCAGCAGTTTTGGGATCAGGAACAGGATTTTTTCCTACGAGCAGTACTTC.

As DNA, the CDR3 is TGTGCCAGCAGTGAAGCCTTTACTCCCGGAGATACGCAGTATTTT. This gives the protein CASSEAFTPGDTQYF. This chain links TRBV2 with TRBJ2-3; no reliable D call. The CDR3 is 15 amino acids. V gave up 0 bases and J gave up 5 bases, with 12 bases separating them. CDR1 and CDR2 from the germline V gene are SNHLY and FYNNEI.

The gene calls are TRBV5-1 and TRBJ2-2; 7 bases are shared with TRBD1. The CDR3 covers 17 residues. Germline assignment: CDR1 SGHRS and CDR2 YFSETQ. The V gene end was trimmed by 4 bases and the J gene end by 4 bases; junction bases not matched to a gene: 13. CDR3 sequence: CASSTLRQGSSTGELFF. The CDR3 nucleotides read TGCGCCAGCAGCACGCTACGACAGGGTTCGAGCACCGGGGAGCTGTTTTTT.

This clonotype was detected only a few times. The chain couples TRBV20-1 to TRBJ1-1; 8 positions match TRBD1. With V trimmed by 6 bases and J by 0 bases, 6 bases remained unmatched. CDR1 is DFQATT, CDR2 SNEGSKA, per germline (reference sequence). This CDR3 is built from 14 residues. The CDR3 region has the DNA TGCAGTGCCGACAGGGGCGAAATGAACACTGAAGCTTTCTTT. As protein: CSADRGEMNTEAFF.

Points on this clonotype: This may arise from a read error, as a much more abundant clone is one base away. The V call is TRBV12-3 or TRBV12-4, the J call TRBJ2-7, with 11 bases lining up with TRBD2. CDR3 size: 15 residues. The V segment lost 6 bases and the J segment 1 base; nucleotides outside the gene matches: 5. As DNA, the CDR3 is TGTGCCAGCAGCCGGACTAGCGGGCGGTCCTACGAGCAGTACTTC. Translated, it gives CASSRTSGRSYEQYF.

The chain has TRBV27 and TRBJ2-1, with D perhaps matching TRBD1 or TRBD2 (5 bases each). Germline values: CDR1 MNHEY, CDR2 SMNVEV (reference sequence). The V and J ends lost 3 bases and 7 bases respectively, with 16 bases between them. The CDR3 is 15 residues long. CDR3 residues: CASSFLTRRGNEQFF. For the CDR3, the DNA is TGTGCCAGCAGTTTCTTAACTAGAAGGGGAAATGAGCAGTTCTTC.

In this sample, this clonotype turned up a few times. In DNA form, the CDR3 reads TGTGCCAGCAGTTACTCCGACAGAAACACCGGGGAGCTGTTTTTT. Protein sequence: CASSYSDRNTGELFF. The V call is TRBV6-5, the J call TRBJ2-2, with D possibly being TRBD1 (5 bases). V lost 0 bases and J lost 2, with 7 bases in between. This CDR3 region has 15 residues. CDR1 and CDR2 from the germline V gene are MNHEY and SVGAGI.

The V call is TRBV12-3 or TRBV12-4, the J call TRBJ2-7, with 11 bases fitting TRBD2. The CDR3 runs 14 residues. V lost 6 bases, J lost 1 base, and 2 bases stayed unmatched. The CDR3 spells CASRLAGGSYEQYF. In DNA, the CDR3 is TGTGCCAGCAGGCTAGCGGGGGGATCCTACGAGCAGTACTTC.

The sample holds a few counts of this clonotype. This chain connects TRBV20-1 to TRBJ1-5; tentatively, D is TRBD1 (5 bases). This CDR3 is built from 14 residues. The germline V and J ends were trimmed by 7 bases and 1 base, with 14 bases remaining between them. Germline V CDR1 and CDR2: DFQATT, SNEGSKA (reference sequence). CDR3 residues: CSVRGGGSNQPQHF. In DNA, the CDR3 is TGCAGTGTCAGAGGTGGGGGGAGCAATCAGCCCCAGCATTTT.

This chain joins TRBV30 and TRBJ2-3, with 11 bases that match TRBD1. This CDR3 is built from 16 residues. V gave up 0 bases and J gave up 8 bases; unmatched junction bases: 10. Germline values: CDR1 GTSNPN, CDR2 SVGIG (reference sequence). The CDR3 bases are TGTGCCTGGAGTGTTTACCGGACAGGGGGCGATGGTACGCAGTATTTT. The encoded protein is CAWSVYRTGGDGTQYF.

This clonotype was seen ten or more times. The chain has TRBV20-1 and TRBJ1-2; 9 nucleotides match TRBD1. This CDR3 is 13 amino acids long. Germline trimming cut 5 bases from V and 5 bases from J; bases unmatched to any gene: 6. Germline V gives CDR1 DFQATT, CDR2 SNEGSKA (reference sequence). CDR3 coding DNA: TGCAGTGCTCCGGGACAGGGAGTATATGGCTACACCTTC. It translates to CSAPGQGVYGYTF.

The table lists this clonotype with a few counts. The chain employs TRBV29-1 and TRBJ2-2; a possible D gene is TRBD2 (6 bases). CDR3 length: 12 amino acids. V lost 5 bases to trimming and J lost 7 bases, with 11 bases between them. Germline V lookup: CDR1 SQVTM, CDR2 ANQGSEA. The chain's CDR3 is CSVHPGGGELFF. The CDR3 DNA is TGCAGCGTTCACCCCGGGGGCGGGGAGCTGTTTTTT.

Here the CDR3 DNA reads TGTGCCAGCAGCTTAGTCTTCCCAGCGGGCGGCGGGGAGCTGTTTTTT. This codes for CASSLVFPAGGGELFF. This chain connects TRBV11-2 to TRBJ2-2; weak D call: TRBD2 (6 bases). The V and J ends lost 1 base and 7 bases respectively, with 16 bases between them. Germline CDR1 and CDR2: SGHAT and FQNNGV. This CDR3 spans 16 amino acids.

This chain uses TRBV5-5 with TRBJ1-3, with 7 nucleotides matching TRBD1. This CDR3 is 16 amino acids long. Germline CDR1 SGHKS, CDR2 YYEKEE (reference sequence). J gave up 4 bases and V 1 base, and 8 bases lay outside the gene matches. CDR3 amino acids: CASSLTGTVDGNTIYF. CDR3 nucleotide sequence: TGTGCCAGCAGCTTGACCGGGACAGTGGACGGAAACACCATATATTTT.

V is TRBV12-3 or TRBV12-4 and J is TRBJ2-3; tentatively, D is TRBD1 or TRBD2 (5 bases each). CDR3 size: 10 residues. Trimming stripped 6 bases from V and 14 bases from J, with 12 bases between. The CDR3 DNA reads TGTGCCAGCAGGCAGGGACCGCTGTATTTT. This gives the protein CASRQGPLYF.

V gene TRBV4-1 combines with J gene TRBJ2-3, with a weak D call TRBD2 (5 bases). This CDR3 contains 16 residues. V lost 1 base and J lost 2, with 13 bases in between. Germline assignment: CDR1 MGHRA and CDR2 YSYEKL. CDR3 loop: CASSQGLTRVTDTQYF. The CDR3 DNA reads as TGCGCCAGCAGCCAAGGCCTCACTAGAGTCACAGATACGCAGTATTTT.

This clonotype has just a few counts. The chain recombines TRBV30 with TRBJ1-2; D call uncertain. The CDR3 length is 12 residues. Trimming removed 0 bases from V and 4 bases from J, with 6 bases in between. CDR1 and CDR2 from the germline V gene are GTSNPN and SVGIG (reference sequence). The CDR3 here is CAWSVLGYGYTF. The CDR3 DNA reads TGTGCCTGGAGTGTTTTAGGCTATGGCTACACCTTC.

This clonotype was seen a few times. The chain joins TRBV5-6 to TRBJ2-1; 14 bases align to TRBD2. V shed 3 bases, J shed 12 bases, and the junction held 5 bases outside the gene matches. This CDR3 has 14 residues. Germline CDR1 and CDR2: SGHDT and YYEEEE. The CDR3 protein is CASSWAGTSGGQFF. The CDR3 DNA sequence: TGTGCCAGCAGCTGGGCCGGGACTAGCGGGGGGCAGTTCTTC.

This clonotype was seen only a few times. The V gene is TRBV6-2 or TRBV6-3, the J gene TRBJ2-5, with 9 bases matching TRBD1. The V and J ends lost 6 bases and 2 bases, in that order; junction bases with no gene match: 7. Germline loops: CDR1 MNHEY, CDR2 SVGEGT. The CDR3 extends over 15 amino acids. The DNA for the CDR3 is TGTGCCAGCAGCAAGGGACAGGGTTGGCAAGAGACCCAGTACTTC. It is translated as CASSKGQGWQETQYF.

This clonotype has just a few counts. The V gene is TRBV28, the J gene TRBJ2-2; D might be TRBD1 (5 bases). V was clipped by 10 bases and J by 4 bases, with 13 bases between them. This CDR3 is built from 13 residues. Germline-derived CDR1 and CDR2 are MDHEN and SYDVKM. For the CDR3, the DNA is TGTGCCATCTTACAGGAAATCACCGGGGAGCTGTTTTTT. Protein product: CAILQEITGELFF.

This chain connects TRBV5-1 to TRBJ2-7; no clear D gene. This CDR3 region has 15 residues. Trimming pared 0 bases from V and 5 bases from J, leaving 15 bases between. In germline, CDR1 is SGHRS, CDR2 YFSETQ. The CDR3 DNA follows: TGCGCCAGCAGCTTGGTAACAACGGTTTCCAACGAGCAGTACTTC. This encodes CASSLVTTVSNEQYF. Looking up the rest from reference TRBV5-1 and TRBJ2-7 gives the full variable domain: KAGVTQTPRYLIKTRGQQVTLSCSPISGHRSVSWYQQTPGQGLQFLFEYFSETQRNKGNFPGRFSGRQFSNSRSEMNVSTLELGDSALYLCASSLVTTVSNEQYFGPGTRLTVT.

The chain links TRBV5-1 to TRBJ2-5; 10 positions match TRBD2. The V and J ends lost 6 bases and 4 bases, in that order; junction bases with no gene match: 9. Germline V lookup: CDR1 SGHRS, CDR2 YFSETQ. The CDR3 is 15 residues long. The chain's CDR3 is CASNGNSGGPETQYF. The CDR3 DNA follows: TGCGCCAGCAACGGTAATAGCGGGGGGCCAGAGACCCAGTACTTC.

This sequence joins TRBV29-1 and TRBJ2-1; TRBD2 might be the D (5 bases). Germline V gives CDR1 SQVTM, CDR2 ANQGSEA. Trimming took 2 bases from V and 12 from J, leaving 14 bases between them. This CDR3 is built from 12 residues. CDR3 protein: CSVESVTGGQFF. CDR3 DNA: TGCAGCGTTGAATCTGTAACCGGAGGGCAGTTCTTC.

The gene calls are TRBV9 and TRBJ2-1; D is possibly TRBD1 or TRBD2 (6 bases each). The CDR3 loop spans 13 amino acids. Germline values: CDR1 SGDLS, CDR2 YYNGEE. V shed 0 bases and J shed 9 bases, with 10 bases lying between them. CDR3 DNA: TGTGCCAGCAGCGTAGTAGGGGGAGGTGAGCAGTTCTTC. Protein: CASSVVGGGEQFF.

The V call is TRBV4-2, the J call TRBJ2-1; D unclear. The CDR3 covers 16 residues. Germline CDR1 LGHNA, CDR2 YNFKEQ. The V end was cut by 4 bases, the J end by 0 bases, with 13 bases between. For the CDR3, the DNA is TGTGCCAGCAGCCTTCTACCCAACCCCTCCTACAATGAGCAGTTCTTC. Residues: CASSLLPNPSYNEQFF.